The source of this T cell receptor (beta chain) is a study of molecular identifiers for immune sequencing clone quantification. Study at large: Replicate experiments took RNA from approximately 22,000 or 94,000 naive CD8 cells, divided it five ways and sequenced four.

The V and J ends lost 3 bases and 2 bases, in that order; junction bases with no gene match: 8. The CDR3 length is 16 residues. Per the germline V gene, CDR1 is LGHNT and CDR2 is FRNRAP. TCRdb itself ran the PCR reads through MiXCR, one entry per CDR3 protein. Counted here are about 320,000 distinct CDR3 sequences, about 21% occurring once; the ten biggest clones make up 0.81%. Isolation of naive CD8 T cells was achieved by sorting on a CD8+CD4-CCR7+CD45RA+ phenotype. This clonotype showed up many times. Its antigen is not known. Broader study findings: Barcodes shared by identical TCR molecules could lead to underestimated sizes of highly expanded clones.

This TCR was recovered from a human donor in good health. Some libraries in this study had Jurkat cell RNA spiked in. Sample: naive CD8+ T cells from blood, with Jurkat cell RNA spiked in. The subset here: FACS-sorted CD8+CD4-CCR7+CD45RA+ naive T cells. V usage is TRBV12-5 and J usage is TRBJ2-3; 7 bases fit TRBD2. CDR3 DNA sequence: TGTGCTAGTGGTTTTTGGCCTAGCGGATACACAGATACGCAGTATTTT. The encoded protein is CASGFWPSGYTDTQYF.